The 4 T cell receptor beta chains given below trace back to one sample, sequenced in a study of blood T cell repertoires in COVID-19 (TCRdb year 2020). Library preparation was by the immunoSEQ multiplex PCR assay. TCRdb holds this immuneACCESS table with in-frame rearrangements only. Some clones are missing; in checked studies, unresolved V genes explain under half, and the rest has no known cause. This sample is represented by approximately 230,000 clones; about 85% of them were singletons. The top ten constitute roughly 3.1% of the sample. Sequenced material: peripheral blood. The receptors shown here come from a young man with active or convalescent COVID-19.

This rearrangement joins TRBV30 to TRBJ1-5; 9 bases match TRBD1. The CDR3 extends over 15 amino acids. V was clipped by 2 bases and J by 8 bases; unmatched bases: 10. Germline V gene lookup returns CDR1 GTSNPN and CDR2 SVGIG (reference sequence). CDR3 loop: CAWSRRTGASEPQHF. The CDR3, as DNA: TGTGCCTGGAGTCGGAGGACAGGGGCCAGTGAGCCCCAGCATTTT. Full variable domain (rest looked up from reference TRBV30 and TRBJ1-5): SQTIHQWPATLVQPVGSPLSLECTVEGTSNPNLYWYRQAAGRGLQLLFYSVGIGQISSEVPQNLSASRPQDRQFILSSKKLLLSDSGFYLCAWSRRTGASEPQHFGDGTRLSIL.

This chain connects TRBV6-2 or TRBV6-3 to TRBJ1-1; the D gene is possibly TRBD1 (5 bases). Germline loops: CDR1 MNHEY, CDR2 SVGEGT. With 2 bases removed from V and 3 bases from J, the gap between germline ends came to 10 bases. CDR3 size: 14 residues. CDR3 coding DNA: TGTGCCAGCAGTTACGGCCAGGGTTACACTGAAGCTTTCTTT. This encodes CASSYGQGYTEAFF.

The gene calls are TRBV20-1 and TRBJ2-3; TRBD2 agrees at 9 bases. The CDR3 has 14 residues. With V trimmed by 3 bases and J by 4 bases, 5 bases remained unmatched. CDR1 and CDR2 from the germline V gene are DFQATT and SNEGSKA (reference sequence). CDR3 nucleotide sequence: TGCAGTGCTAGTCTGCGGGAGGGTGCAGATACGCAGTATTTT. Translating it yields CSASLREGADTQYF.

V usage is TRBV9 and J usage is TRBJ2-5; D possibly corresponds to TRBD2 (8 bases). The length of the CDR3 is 16 residues. CDR1 is SGDLS and CDR2 is YYNGEE in the germline V gene. Trimming cost V 2 bases and J 4 bases, with 18 bases left between them. The CDR3 DNA is TGTGCCAGCAGCGTCGGGAGGGGGCCTGTGGGAGAGACCCAGTACTTC. It specifies CASSVGRGPVGETQYF.